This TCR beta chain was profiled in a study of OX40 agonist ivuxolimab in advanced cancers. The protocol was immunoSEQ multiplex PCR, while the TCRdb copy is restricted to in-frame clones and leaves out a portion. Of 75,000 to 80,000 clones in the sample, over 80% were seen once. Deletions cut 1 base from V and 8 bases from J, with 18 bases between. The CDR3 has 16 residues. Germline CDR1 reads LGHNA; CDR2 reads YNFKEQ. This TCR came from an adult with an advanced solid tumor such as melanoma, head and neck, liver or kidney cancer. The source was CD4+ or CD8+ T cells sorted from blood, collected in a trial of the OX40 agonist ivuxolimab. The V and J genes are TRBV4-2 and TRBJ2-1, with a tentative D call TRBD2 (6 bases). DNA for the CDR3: TGTGCCAGCAGCCAAGGTTTGGAGGGAGTGGACCATGAGCAGTTCTTC. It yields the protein CASSQGLEGVDHEQFF.